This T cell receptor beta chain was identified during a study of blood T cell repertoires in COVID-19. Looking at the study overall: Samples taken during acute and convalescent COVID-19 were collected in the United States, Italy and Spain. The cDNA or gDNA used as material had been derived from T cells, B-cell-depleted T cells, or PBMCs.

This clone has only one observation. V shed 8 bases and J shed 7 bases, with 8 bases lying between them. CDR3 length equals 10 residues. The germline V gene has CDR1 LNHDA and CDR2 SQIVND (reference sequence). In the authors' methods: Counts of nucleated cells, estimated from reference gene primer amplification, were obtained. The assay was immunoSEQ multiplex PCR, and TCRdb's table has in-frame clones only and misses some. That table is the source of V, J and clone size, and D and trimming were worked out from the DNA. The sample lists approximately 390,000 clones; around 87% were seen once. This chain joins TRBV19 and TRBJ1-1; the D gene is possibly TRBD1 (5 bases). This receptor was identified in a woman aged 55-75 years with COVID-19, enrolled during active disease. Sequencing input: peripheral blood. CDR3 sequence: CASPDSEAFF. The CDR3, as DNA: TGTGCCAGTCCAGACAGTGAAGCTTTCTTT. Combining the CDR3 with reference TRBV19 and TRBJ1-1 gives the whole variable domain DGGITQSPKYLFRKEGQNVTLSCEQNLNHDAMYWYRQDPGQGLRLIYYSQIVNDFQKGDIAEGYSVSREKKESFPLTVTSAQKNPTAFYLCASPDSEAFFGQGTRLTVV.